Shown below are 2 T cell receptor beta chains from a single sample sequenced in a study of T-cell memory formation after mild COVID-19. TCRdb recomputed calls from the 5' RACE reads with MiXCR, one row per CDR3 protein. The profile shows some 450,000 distinct CDR3 sequences, about 19% of them singletons. What was sequenced was PBMCs or a T cell subset sorted from them (not recorded which). The receptors come from an adult woman who had mild COVID-19 (a few samples of this study predate the infection). Cell type and time point are not known.

J is TRBJ2-1 and V is TRBV28; D is undetermined. Germline values: CDR1 MDHEN, CDR2 SYDVKM. The CDR3 extends over 16 amino acids. With 5 bases removed from V and 5 bases from J, the gap between germline ends came to 19 bases. Written as DNA, the CDR3 is TGTGCCAGCAGTCCGCGACTGTTGATCGTCAACAATGAGCAGTTCTTC. It encodes CASSPRLLIVNNEQFF.

This clonotype came up a few times. The V gene is TRBV20-1, the J gene TRBJ2-1, with 9 bases matching TRBD2. CDR1 is DFQATT and CDR2 is SNEGSKA in the germline V gene (reference sequence). CDR3 size: 14 residues. J lost 9 bases, V lost 0 bases, and 6 bases had no gene match. CDR3 nucleotide sequence: TGCAGTGCTAGAGACCTCGGACTAGCGATTGAGCAGTTCTTC. It yields the protein CSARDLGLAIEQFF.